Listed below are T cell receptor beta chains from one sample, sequenced in a study of cytomegalovirus exposure and HLA in healthy donors. Here immunoSEQ multiplex PCR was the method, and the copy in TCRdb shows in-frame clones only, minus some. The sample holds 140,000 to 150,000 clones, approximately 78% seen once. What was sequenced was PBMCs. The receptor set was obtained from a woman aged 40-49 years in good health and CMV-seropositive. Each CDR3 is given with its conserved first and last residue. A D gene is named only where the DNA matches it firmly. Clone size is not always given. Where it is, it says once, few, many or a class for expanded clones.

len: 16
d_gene: .
abundance: .
j_gene: TRBJ2-5
v_gene: TRBV9
CDR3nt: TGTGCCAGCAGCGCAAGATGGGGGGGGCCACAAGAGACCCAGTACTTC
CDR3aa: CASSARWGGPQETQYF

len: 14
d_gene: TRBD1
abundance: .
j_gene: TRBJ2-1
v_gene: TRBV28
CDR3nt: TGTGCCAGCAGTGACGGGACAGGGACTTTGAGGCAGTTCTTC
CDR3aa: CASSDGTGTLRQFF

len: 12
d_gene: .
abundance: .
j_gene: TRBJ2-1
v_gene: TRBV30
CDR3nt: TGTGCCTGGAGTAGAGGGAGGAATGAGCAGTTCTTC
CDR3aa: CAWSRGRNEQFF

len: 14
d_gene: TRBD2
abundance: .
j_gene: TRBJ2-1
v_gene: TRBV2
CDR3nt: TGTGCCAGCAGTGCACTAGCGGGAGTCGGTGAGCAGTTCTTC
CDR3aa: CASSALAGVGEQFF

len: 12
d_gene: .
abundance: few
j_gene: TRBJ1-3
v_gene: TRBV11-2
CDR3nt: TGTGCCAGCAGAGATGAGGGAAACACCATATATTTT
CDR3aa: CASRDEGNTIYF

len: 13
d_gene: .
abundance: .
j_gene: TRBJ1-2
v_gene: TRBV27
CDR3nt: TGTGCCAGCAAGACCGGGAACCGTTATGGCTACACCTTC
CDR3aa: CASKTGNRYGYTF

len: 15
d_gene: TRBD2
abundance: .
j_gene: TRBJ2-7
v_gene: TRBV19
CDR3nt: TGTGCCAGTAGTACCTTAGCGGGAGTACGTCCCGAGCAGTACTTC
CDR3aa: CASSTLAGVRPEQYF

len: 16
d_gene: .
abundance: .
j_gene: TRBJ2-2
v_gene: TRBV5-1
CDR3nt: TGCGCCAGCAGCTTGCCCGCAGGGTTAAGTGGCGGGGAGCTGTTTTTT
CDR3aa: CASSLPAGLSGGELFF

len: 17
d_gene: .
abundance: .
j_gene: TRBJ1-2
v_gene: TRBV4-1
CDR3nt: TGCGCCAGCAGCCAAACCGCGGGGGTACAGATTAACTATGGCTACACCTTC
CDR3aa: CASSQTAGVQINYGYTF

len: 16
d_gene: TRBD1
abundance: .
j_gene: TRBJ2-7
v_gene: TRBV29-1
CDR3nt: TGCAGCGTTGAAGTCGGGACAGGGGGCCTAGGGGGCGAGCAGTACTTC
CDR3aa: CSVEVGTGGLGGEQYF

len: 16
d_gene: TRBD1
abundance: once
j_gene: TRBJ2-5
v_gene: TRBV4-1
CDR3nt: TGCGCCAGCAGCCAAGCAGGCGCAGGGGGCGTCGAGACCCAGTACTTC
CDR3aa: CASSQAGAGGVETQYF

len: 12
d_gene: TRBD2
abundance: .
j_gene: TRBJ2-7
v_gene: TRBV28
CDR3nt: TGTGGCTCCAGCGGGGGGATCTACGAGCAGTACTTC
CDR3aa: CGSSGGIYEQYF

len: 15
d_gene: TRBD1
abundance: .
j_gene: TRBJ1-5
v_gene: TRBV6-1
CDR3nt: TGTGCCAGCAGATCAAAAACAGGGGGGAATCAGCCCCAGCATTTT
CDR3aa: CASRSKTGGNQPQHF

len: 14
d_gene: .
abundance: .
j_gene: TRBJ2-1
v_gene: TRBV5-6
CDR3nt: TGTGCCAGCAGCTTGTCGGACAATCACAATGAGCAGTTCTTC
CDR3aa: CASSLSDNHNEQFF

len: 17
d_gene: TRBD2
abundance: .
j_gene: TRBJ2-2
v_gene: TRBV7-6
CDR3nt: TGTGCCAGCAGCTCGCCGACTAGCGGGAGGGGGACCGGGGAGCTGTTTTTT
CDR3aa: CASSSPTSGRGTGELFF

len: 15
d_gene: TRBD2
abundance: .
j_gene: TRBJ2-7
v_gene: TRBV28
CDR3nt: TGTGCCAGCAGGGGGACTAGCGGGTCCCTCTACGAGCAGTACTTC
CDR3aa: CASRGTSGSLYEQYF